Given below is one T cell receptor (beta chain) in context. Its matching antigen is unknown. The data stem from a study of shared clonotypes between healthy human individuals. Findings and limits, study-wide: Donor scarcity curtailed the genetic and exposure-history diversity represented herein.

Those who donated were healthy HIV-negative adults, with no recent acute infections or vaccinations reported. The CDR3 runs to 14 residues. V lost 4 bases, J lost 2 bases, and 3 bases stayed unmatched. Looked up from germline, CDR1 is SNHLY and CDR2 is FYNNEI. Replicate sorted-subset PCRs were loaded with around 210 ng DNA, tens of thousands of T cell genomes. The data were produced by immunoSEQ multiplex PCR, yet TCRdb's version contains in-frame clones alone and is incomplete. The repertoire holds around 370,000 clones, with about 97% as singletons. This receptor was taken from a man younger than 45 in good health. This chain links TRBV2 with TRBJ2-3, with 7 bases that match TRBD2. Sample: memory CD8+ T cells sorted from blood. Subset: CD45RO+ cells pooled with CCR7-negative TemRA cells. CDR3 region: CASSGLADTDTQYF. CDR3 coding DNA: TGTGCCAGCAGTGGGCTAGCGGACACAGATACGCAGTATTTT.